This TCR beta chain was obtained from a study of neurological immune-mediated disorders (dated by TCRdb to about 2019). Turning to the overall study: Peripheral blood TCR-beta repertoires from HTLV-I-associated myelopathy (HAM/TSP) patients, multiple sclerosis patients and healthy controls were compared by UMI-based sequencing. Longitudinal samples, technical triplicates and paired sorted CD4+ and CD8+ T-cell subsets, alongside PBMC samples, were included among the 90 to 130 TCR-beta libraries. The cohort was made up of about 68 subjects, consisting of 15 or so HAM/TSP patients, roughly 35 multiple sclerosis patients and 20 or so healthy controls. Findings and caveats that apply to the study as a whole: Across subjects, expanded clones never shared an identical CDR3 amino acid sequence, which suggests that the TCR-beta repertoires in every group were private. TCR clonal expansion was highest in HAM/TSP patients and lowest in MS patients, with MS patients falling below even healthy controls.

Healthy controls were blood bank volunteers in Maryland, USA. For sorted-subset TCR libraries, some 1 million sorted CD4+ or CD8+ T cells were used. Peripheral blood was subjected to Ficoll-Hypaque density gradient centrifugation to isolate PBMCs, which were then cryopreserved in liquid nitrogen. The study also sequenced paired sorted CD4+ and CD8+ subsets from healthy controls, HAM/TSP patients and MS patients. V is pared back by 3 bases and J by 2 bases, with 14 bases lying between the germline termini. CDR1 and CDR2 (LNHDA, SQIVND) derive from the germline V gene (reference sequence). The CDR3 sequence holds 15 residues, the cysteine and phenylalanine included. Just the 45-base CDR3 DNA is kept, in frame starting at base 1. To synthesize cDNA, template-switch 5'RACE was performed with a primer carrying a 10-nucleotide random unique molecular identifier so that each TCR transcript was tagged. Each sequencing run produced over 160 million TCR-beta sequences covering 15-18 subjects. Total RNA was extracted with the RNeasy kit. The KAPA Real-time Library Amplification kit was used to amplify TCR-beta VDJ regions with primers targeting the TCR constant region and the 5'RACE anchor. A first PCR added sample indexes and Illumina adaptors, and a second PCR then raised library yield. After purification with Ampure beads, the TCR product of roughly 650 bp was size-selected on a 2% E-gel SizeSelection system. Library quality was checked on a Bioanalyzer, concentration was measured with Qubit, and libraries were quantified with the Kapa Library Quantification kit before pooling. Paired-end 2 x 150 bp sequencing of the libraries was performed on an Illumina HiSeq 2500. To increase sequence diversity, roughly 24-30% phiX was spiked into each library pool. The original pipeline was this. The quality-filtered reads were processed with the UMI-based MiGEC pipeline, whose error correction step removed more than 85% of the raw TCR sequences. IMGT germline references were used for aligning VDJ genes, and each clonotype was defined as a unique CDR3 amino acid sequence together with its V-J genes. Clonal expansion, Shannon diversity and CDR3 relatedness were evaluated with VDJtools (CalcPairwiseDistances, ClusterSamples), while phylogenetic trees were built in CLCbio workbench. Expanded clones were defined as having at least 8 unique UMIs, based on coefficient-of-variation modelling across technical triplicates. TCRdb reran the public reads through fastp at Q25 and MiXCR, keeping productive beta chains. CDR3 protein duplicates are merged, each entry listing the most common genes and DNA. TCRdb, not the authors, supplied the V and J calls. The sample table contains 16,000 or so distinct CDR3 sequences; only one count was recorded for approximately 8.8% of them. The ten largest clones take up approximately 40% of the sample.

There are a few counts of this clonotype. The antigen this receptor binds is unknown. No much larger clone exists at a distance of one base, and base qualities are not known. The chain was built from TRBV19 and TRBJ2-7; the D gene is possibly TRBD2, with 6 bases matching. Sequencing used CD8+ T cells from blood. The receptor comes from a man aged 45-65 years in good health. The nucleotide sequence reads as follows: TGTGCCAGTAGTATGGGTGGGCTAGCGACCTACGAGCAGTACTTC. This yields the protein CASSMGGLATYEQYF.